These T cell receptor beta chains were read from a single sample in a study of CD8 T cells in ankylosing spondylitis. TCRdb passed the 5' RACE reads through MiXCR, listing each CDR3 protein once. Among around 890,000 distinct CDR3 sequences, 12% were seen once, and the ten largest hold roughly 0.51%. The specimen sequenced was blood, either unsorted or a sorted T cell fraction (not recorded which). The source is a male donor with ankylosing spondylitis. CDR3s include the opening cysteine and the closing phenylalanine or tryptophan. A D gene is named only where the DNA matches it firmly. Rows may omit the clone size; those that give it use once, few, many or a size class.

d_gene	v_gene	abundance	j_gene	len	CDR3nt	CDR3aa
-	TRBV25-1	-	TRBJ2-3	14	TGTGCCAGCAGTGCGCAGGGCCAGCCAGATACGCAGTATTTT	CASSAQGQPDTQYF
-	TRBV20-1	-	TRBJ2-5	13	TGCAGTGCTAGAGGACAGGCTGGAGAGACCCAGTACTTC	CSARGQAGETQYF
-	TRBV29-1	few	TRBJ2-3	12	TGCAGCGTTGATCCCCTCACAGATACGCAGTATTTT	CSVDPLTDTQYF
-	TRBV28	-	TRBJ1-5	14	TGTGCCAGCAGTTCCACTAATAGCAATCAGCCCCAGCATTTT	CASSSTNSNQPQHF
-	TRBV6-5	-	TRBJ2-3	15	TGTGCCAGCAGTTACTCCGGAAGCCCGCTGAATACGCAGTATTTT	CASSYSGSPLNTQYF
-	TRBV20-1	few	TRBJ2-7	14	TGCAGTGCCCTCCCGGGCACCCACACGGGTGAGCAGTACTTC	CSALPGTHTGEQYF
-	TRBV5-1	many	TRBJ1-1	14	TGCGCCAGCAGCTGGGGACAACTAAACACTGAAGCTTTCTTT	CASSWGQLNTEAFF
-	TRBV5-1	-	TRBJ1-2	12	TGCGCCAGCAGCCCGATGGGGCATGGCTACACCTTC	CASSPMGHGYTF
-	TRBV29-1	many	TRBJ2-7	14	TGCAGCGTGGCCTGGGGGGTTAGCTCCTACGAGCAGTACTTC	CSVAWGVSSYEQYF
TRBD2	TRBV4-2	many	TRBJ2-1	18	TGTGCCAGCAGCCAAGATATGACGGGACTAGCGGGGGGCAATGAGCAGTTCTTC	CASSQDMTGLAGGNEQFF
-	TRBV11-1	once	TRBJ1-4	18	TGTGCCAGCAGCTCCCGTAGCCACGGGCTGTCAACTAATGAAAAACTGTTTTTT	CASSSRSHGLSTNEKLFF
TRBD1	TRBV14	few	TRBJ1-1	16	TGTGCCAGCAGCCCGTCCCTCTCCCCGGGACAGGGTGAAGCTTTCTTT	CASSPSLSPGQGEAFF
TRBD1	TRBV2	few	TRBJ2-7	14	TGTGCCAGCAGTGACGACAGGGGGCCTGGCGAGCAGTACTTC	CASSDDRGPGEQYF
-	TRBV5-6	few	TRBJ2-2	13	TGTGCCAGCAGCTTCCGTGGGCCCGGGGAGCTGTTTTTT	CASSFRGPGELFF
-	TRBV21-1	few	TRBJ2-7	17	TGTGCCAGCAGCGAAGACAAACGGACTATCCCGATTGACGAGCAGTACTTC	CASSEDKRTIPIDEQYF
-	TRBV7-9	-	TRBJ2-5	12	TGTGCCAGCAGCTGGGCTGAAGAGACCCAGTACTTC	CASSWAEETQYF
TRBD1	TRBV5-6	few	TRBJ2-1	13	TGTGCCAGCAGCTGGGACAGGGCGAATGAGCAGTTCTTC	CASSWDRANEQFF
-	TRBV6-1	many	TRBJ1-1	14	TGTGCCAGCAGACCGACGGTCATGAACACTGAAGCTTTCTTT	CASRPTVMNTEAFF
TRBD1	TRBV20-1	few	TRBJ1-1	14	TGCAGTGGGAGGGACAGGGGCAGGAACACTGAAGCTTTCTTT	CSGRDRGRNTEAFF
TRBD1	TRBV20-1	many	TRBJ2-3	16	TGCAGTGCCGTCCCCCGGGACAGGGGTTTGGCAGATACGCAGTATTTT	CSAVPRDRGLADTQYF
TRBD2	TRBV20-1	few	TRBJ2-1	16	TGCAGTGCTAGAGATCAGGCGGGGGAGATATACAATGAGCAGTTCTTC	CSARDQAGEIYNEQFF
TRBD1	TRBV7-2	few	TRBJ1-1	14	TGTGCCAGCAGCTTCCGGACAGGGACCACTGAAGCTTTCTTT	CASSFRTGTTEAFF
-	TRBV5-6	many	TRBJ2-4	16	TGTGCCAGCAGCTTACGGCAGGTCGGAGGGGAAAACATTCAGTACTTC	CASSLRQVGGENIQYF
-	TRBV15	-	TRBJ1-5	15	TGTGCCACCAGCTCCTGGGACGCGAACAATCAGCCCCAGCATTTT	CATSSWDANNQPQHF
TRBD1	TRBV5-1	many	TRBJ1-2	13	TGCGCCAGCACCCAGACAGGGCAAGGTGGCTACACCTTC	CASTQTGQGGYTF
-	TRBV7-9	few	TRBJ2-6	17	TGTGCCAGCAGCTCTGAGCGGGAAGGGGGAGGGGCCAACGTCCTGACTTTC	CASSSEREGGGANVLTF
-	TRBV20-1	few	TRBJ2-2	14	TGCAGTGCTAGACGGGGAGGGGGTTCCGGGGAGCTGTTTTTT	CSARRGGGSGELFF
TRBD2	TRBV4-3	few	TRBJ2-1	15	TGCGCCAGCAGCCAGGGACTAACCTCCTACAATGAGCAGTTCTTC	CASSQGLTSYNEQFF
TRBD2	TRBV18	few	TRBJ2-5	13	TGTGCCAGCTCAAATGGCGGGGGAGAGACCCAGTACTTC	CASSNGGGETQYF
-	TRBV24-1	-	TRBJ2-1	16	TGTGCCACCAGTGATAGTGGCGGGAACTCCTACAATGAGCAGTTCTTC	CATSDSGGNSYNEQFF
TRBD1	TRBV20-1	few	TRBJ2-5	14	TGCAGTGCTTTCGGACAGGGGGCGTCGAAGACCCAGTACTTC	CSAFGQGASKTQYF
TRBD2	TRBV20-1	-	TRBJ2-3	15	TGCAGTGCTAGAGATCAAGGCGGGAGGGGAGATACGCAGTATTTT	CSARDQGGRGDTQYF
-	TRBV20-1	few	TRBJ1-4	13	TGCAGTGCTAGAGAAGGGTTAGGTGAAAAACTGTTTTTT	CSAREGLGEKLFF
-	TRBV18	-	TRBJ2-3	12	TGTGCCAGCTCACCTCTTATAGATACGCAGTATTTT	CASSPLIDTQYF
-	TRBV7-8	few	TRBJ2-7	16	TGTGCCAGCAGCACCCGGAGAGTTTCTGTCTCCTACGAGCAGTACTTC	CASSTRRVSVSYEQYF
TRBD1	TRBV28	few	TRBJ1-5	15	TGTGCCAGCAGCTGGACAGGGAGAGGTAGCCGGCCCCAGCATTTT	CASSWTGRGSRPQHF
TRBD1	TRBV7-9	-	TRBJ1-6	15	TGTGCCAGCAGCGATAAGACAGGGGAGGAATCACCCCTCCACTTT	CASSDKTGEESPLHF
-	TRBV25-1	few	TRBJ2-7	14	TGTGCCCACTGGAGGGGGACGTATTGGATGGAGCAGTACTTC	CAHWRGTYWMEQYF
-	TRBV6-1	many	TRBJ1-1	15	TGTGCCAGCAGCCCAACGGGGGTGAGGAACACTGAAGCTTTCTTT	CASSPTGVRNTEAFF
TRBD2	TRBV11-1	-	TRBJ2-1	13	TGTGCCAGCACCACTCAGCGGGAGGGTGAGCAGTTCTTC	CASTTQREGEQFF
-	TRBV20-1	many	TRBJ2-7	13	TGCAGTGCCCAGGACGAGTGGATGTGGGAGCAGTACTTC	CSAQDEWMWEQYF
-	TRBV5-1	few	TRBJ1-5	14	TGCGCCAGCAGCTTGGGATCCGGCAATCAGCCCCAGCATTTT	CASSLGSGNQPQHF
-	TRBV4-2	-	TRBJ2-7	16	TGTGCCAGCAGTTATGGGAGGCTTCCGAGCTCCTACGAGCAGTACTTC	CASSYGRLPSSYEQYF
-	TRBV29-1	many	TRBJ2-3	16	TGCAGCGTTGAAGATCAGCCAGGGGATACCACAGATACGCAGTATTTT	CSVEDQPGDTTDTQYF
TRBD1	TRBV27	-	TRBJ2-5	13	TGTGCCACCCTGGCACAGGGGGGAGAGACCCAGTACTTC	CATLAQGGETQYF
-	TRBV5-1	-	TRBJ2-1	14	TGCGCCAGCAGCTTGAGAATAGGGGACAATGAGCAGTTCTTC	CASSLRIGDNEQFF
-	TRBV7-2	-	TRBJ2-1	13	TGTGCCAGCAGCTTAGACTATTTGGGTGAGCAGTTCTTC	CASSLDYLGEQFF
-	TRBV5-1	-	TRBJ2-7	15	TGCGCCAGCAGCTTGTTGGGAAGGTCCTCCTACGAGCAGTACTTC	CASSLLGRSSYEQYF
-	TRBV5-1	few	TRBJ2-5	13	TGCGCCAGCAGCTTGATTCCAGCCGAGACCCAGTACTTC	CASSLIPAETQYF
-	TRBV7-7	many	TRBJ2-1	14	TGTGCTAGCAGCTTAGGCCTCCTGGGCCATGAGCAGTTCTTC	CASSLGLLGHEQFF
TRBD1	TRBV7-3	few	TRBJ2-7	15	TGTGCCAGCAGCTCTACCGGGACAGGGGGCTACGAGCAGTACTTC	CASSSTGTGGYEQYF
-	TRBV7-9	many	TRBJ2-1	12	TGTGCCAGCAGCTTCGGACAATCCGAGCAGTTCTTC	CASSFGQSEQFF
-	TRBV5-1	many	TRBJ2-7	13	TGCGCCAGCAGCTTGCCCGGGTACCACGAGCAGTACTTC	CASSLPGYHEQYF